Below, 2 T cell receptor beta chains from the same sample are listed, as sequenced in a study of OX40 agonist ivuxolimab in advanced cancers. Libraries were built with the immunoSEQ multiplex PCR assay. Drawn from immuneACCESS, this table holds only the in-frame rearrangements with V and J called that TCRdb kept. Clones are partly lost; checked studies trace under half to an unresolved V gene and leave the rest unexplained. This sample lists tens of thousands of clones; 85% to 90% were detected once. The ten largest account for roughly 10% of the sample. The sequences come from CD4+ or CD8+ T cells sorted from blood, collected in a trial of the OX40 agonist ivuxolimab. Source of these receptors: an adult with an advanced solid tumor such as melanoma, head and neck, liver or kidney cancer.

The table lists this clone with a count of one. V gene TRBV7-8 combines with J gene TRBJ2-1, with 7 bases lining up with TRBD1. The CDR3 spans 14 residues. The germline V gene encodes CDR1 SGHVS and CDR2 FQNEAQ. V shed 3 bases and J 6 bases; nucleotides not matched to a gene: 5. In nucleotides, the CDR3 is TGTGCCAGCAGCTTGGAGACAGGGCGCAATGAGCAGTTCTTC. This translates into CASSLETGRNEQFF.

CDR3 DNA: TGCGCCAGCAGCTTGGCAGGGACTATGAACACTGAAGCTTTCTTT. It translates to CASSLAGTMNTEAFF. The J gene is TRBJ1-1, the V gene TRBV5-1, with a weak D call TRBD1 (5 bases). V was cut by 0 bases and J by 0 bases, with 9 bases left in between. This CDR3 is built from 15 residues. Germline V CDR1 and CDR2: SGHRS, YFSETQ.